This entry lists 10 T cell receptor beta chains sequenced from one sample in a study of T cell responses to AZD1222 COVID-19 vaccine. Repertoires were generated with immunoSEQ multiplex PCR, while TCRdb's copy carries only in-frame clones and drops some. The sample records about 140,000 clones, roughly 89% being singletons. The sequences come from peripheral blood, collected on day 0 of AZD1222 vaccination. The source is an adult in good health.

V usage is TRBV4-1 and J usage is TRBJ1-1, with D possibly TRBD1 on 6 matching bases. Trimming cost V 1 base and J 10 bases, with 13 bases left between them. The length of the CDR3 is 13 residues. Germline assignment: CDR1 MGHRA and CDR2 YSYEKL. CDR3 bases: TGCGCCAGCAGCCAAGTGAACAGGGCAACAGCTTTCTTT. Translation gives CASSQVNRATAFF.

This clone was seen more than once but under ten times. This chain links TRBV9 with TRBJ2-2, with 7 bases fitting TRBD1. The CDR3 has 15 residues. Germline V gene lookup returns CDR1 SGDLS and CDR2 YYNGEE. V dropped 2 bases and J dropped 7; count of bases not matched to a gene: 8. CDR3 bases: TGTGCCAGCAGCGTGGGGACAGCCGGCATCGGGGAGCTGTTTTTT. Its translation: CASSVGTAGIGELFF. The complete variable domain, with remaining parts taken from reference TRBV9 and TRBJ2-2, reads DSGVTQTPKHLITATGQRVTLRCSPRSGDLSVYWYQQSLDQGLQFLIQYYNGEERAKGNILERFSAQQFPDLHSELNLSSLELGDSALYFCASSVGTAGIGELFFGEGSRLTVL.

The gene calls are TRBV19 and TRBJ2-7; 7 nucleotides agree with TRBD1. The CDR3 covers 15 residues. Per germline, CDR1 LNHDA and CDR2 SQIVND (reference sequence). Germline trimming cut 3 bases from V and 0 bases from J; bases unmatched to any gene: 5. The CDR3 sequence: CASSIRGTASYEQYF. CDR3 DNA sequence: TGTGCCAGTAGTATCCGAGGGACAGCCTCCTACGAGCAGTACTTC.

The V call is TRBV5-8, the J call TRBJ1-5; unclear D gene. Germline CDR1 reads SGHTS; CDR2 reads YDEGEE. The CDR3 contains 16 residues. Trimming pared 2 bases from V and 0 bases from J, leaving 12 bases between. The CDR3 protein is CASSLGWVNSNQPQHF. The CDR3 bases are TGTGCCAGCAGCTTAGGTTGGGTAAATAGCAATCAGCCCCAGCATTTT.

The CDR3 here is CSAAEVGHGGYTF. CDR3 bases: TGCAGCGCAGCAGAAGTGGGTCATGGAGGCTACACCTTC. J is TRBJ1-2 and V is TRBV29-1; D gene uncertain. The CDR3 is 13 amino acids. Germline CDR1 and CDR2: SQVTM and ANQGSEA. The V and J ends lost 7 bases and 8 bases respectively, with 20 bases between them.

This chain links TRBV29-1 with TRBJ1-1; no definite D call. Germline loops: CDR1 SQVTM, CDR2 ANQGSEA. The CDR3 totals 15 residues. Trimming took off 0 bases at V and 4 bases at J, with 15 bases between the two ends. The CDR3 spells CSVEDVREYGTEAFF. Written as DNA, the CDR3 is TGCAGCGTTGAAGATGTGAGAGAATATGGCACTGAAGCTTTCTTT.

V and J are TRBV7-9 and TRBJ2-1; D possibly uses TRBD1 or TRBD2 (6 bases each). The CDR3 spans 12 residues. V was cut by 6 bases and J by 9 bases, with 12 bases left in between. The germline V gene encodes CDR1 SEHNR and CDR2 FQNEAQ (reference sequence). CDR3 protein: CASSPTGAEQFF. In nucleotides, the CDR3 is TGTGCCAGCAGTCCCACGGGGGCTGAGCAGTTCTTC.

V usage is TRBV9 and J usage is TRBJ1-1; maybe TRBD1 (6 bases). V lost 0 bases and J 3 bases, leaving 12 bases between the germline ends. Germline-derived CDR1 and CDR2 are SGDLS and YYNGEE. This CDR3 is 15 amino acids long. The DNA of the CDR3 is TGTGCCAGCAGCGTAGAAGGACAGCCCCACACTGAAGCTTTCTTT. Protein sequence: CASSVEGQPHTEAFF.

V is TRBV5-1 and J is TRBJ2-7, with 11 positions matching TRBD2. V gave up 7 bases and J gave up 2 bases; unmatched junction bases: 2. In germline, CDR1 is SGHRS, CDR2 YFSETQ. The CDR3 consists of 13 residues. Here the CDR3 DNA reads TGCGCCAGCGGGACTAGCGGACCCTACGAGCAGTACTTC. Amino acids: CASGTSGPYEQYF.

The chain uses TRBV6-5 and TRBJ2-6; 7 bases are shared with TRBD2. Per germline, CDR1 MNHEY and CDR2 SVGAGI. With 5 bases clipped from V and 1 base from J, the junction kept 2 bases outside the gene matches. The CDR3 length is 15 residues. DNA of the CDR3: TGTGCCAGCAGTCGGACTAGTTCTGGGGCCAACGTCCTGACTTTC. Translating gives CASSRTSSGANVLTF.